These T cell receptor beta chains were read from a single sample in a study of response to subunit inactivated influenza vaccine. TCRdb analysed the RT-PCR reads with MiXCR anew, one entry per CDR3 protein. The sample has about 830,000 distinct CDR3 sequences, 18% seen once. The material was PBMCs from blood, obtained roughly 5 days after vaccination. The receptors derive from a man aged 45-60 years who received an inactivated influenza vaccine. The CDR3 runs from the conserved cysteine through the conserved F or W. D genes are given only for firm matches. Clone size is given for some rows only: seen once, a few or many times, or a class if the clone is expanded.

D gene	clone size	V gene	J gene	CDR3 protein	CDR3 DNA
TRBD1	few	TRBV12-5	TRBJ1-4	CASGFPLGRGDEKLFF	TGTGCTAGTGGTTTCCCTCTGGGCAGGGGGGATGAAAAACTGTTTTTT
TRBD1	.	TRBV27	TRBJ2-7	CASSLRGQSRSSYEQYF	TGTGCCAGCAGTTTAAGGGGGCAGTCAAGGAGCTCCTACGAGCAGTACTTC
.	many	TRBV25-1	TRBJ2-3	CASGVTDTQYF	TGTGCCAGCGGAGTTACAGATACGCAGTATTTT
.	.	TRBV5-1	TRBJ2-3	CASSLGETSRRAQYF	TGCGCCAGCAGCTTGGGAGAAACTAGCCGCCGTGCGCAGTATTTT
.	.	TRBV30	TRBJ2-7	CALSRLGLYEQYF	TGTGCCCTGAGCAGGTTAGGACTTTACGAGCAGTACTTC
TRBD2	few	TRBV5-1	TRBJ2-2	CASSFASGTNTGELFF	TGCGCCAGCAGCTTTGCTAGCGGGACGAACACCGGGGAGCTGTTTTTT
.	few	TRBV7-6	TRBJ2-2	CASSGTSWGNTGELFF	TGTGCCAGCAGCGGTACATCTTGGGGGAACACCGGGGAGCTGTTTTTT
.	.	TRBV5-6	TRBJ2-7	CASSLACEQYF	TGTGCCAGCAGCTTGGCCTGCGAGCAGTACTTC
TRBD2	.	TRBV7-2	TRBJ2-7	CASSVTSGEPREQYF	TGTGCCAGCAGCGTCACTAGCGGGGAGCCCAGGGAGCAGTACTTC
.	few	TRBV20-1	TRBJ1-2	CSASVQGIYGYTF	TGCAGTGCTAGCGTCCAGGGGATCTATGGCTACACCTTC
.	.	TRBV28	TRBJ2-6	CASSLSRATGANVLTF	TGTGCCAGCAGTTTATCTAGGGCCACTGGGGCCAACGTCCTGACTTTC
.	many	TRBV5-1	TRBJ2-5	CASTISGFQETQYF	TGCGCCAGCACGATTAGCGGTTTCCAAGAGACCCAGTACTTC
TRBD1	.	TRBV20-1	TRBJ2-5	CSARETGGASETQYF	TGCAGTGCTAGAGAAACAGGGGGCGCTTCGGAGACCCAGTACTTC
.	few	TRBV7-2	TRBJ2-7	CASSLVNIGASYEQYF	TGTGCCAGCAGCTTAGTGAACATAGGGGCTTCATACGAGCAGTACTTC
TRBD2	few	TRBV7-2	TRBJ2-2	CASSPTSGTNTGELFF	TGTGCCAGCAGCCCTACTAGCGGGACGAACACCGGGGAGCTGTTTTTT
.	.	TRBV5-6	TRBJ1-6	CASSLYRTNSPLHF	TGTGCCAGCAGCTTATATAGGACGAATTCACCCCTCCACTTT
.	.	TRBV7-6	TRBJ2-7	CASSPVVLDSSTYEQYF	TGTGCCAGCAGCCCAGTAGTTTTGGACAGTTCGACCTACGAGCAGTACTTC
.	few	TRBV20-1	TRBJ2-4	CSADRFRGELPKNIQYF	TGCAGTGCCGACCGGTTTCGGGGAGAGCTCCCCAAAAACATTCAGTACTTC
TRBD1	few	TRBV12-3/TRBV12-4	TRBJ2-7	CASSQETGVTYEQYF	TGTGCCAGCAGTCAGGAGACAGGGGTTACCTACGAGCAGTACTTC
.	.	TRBV15	TRBJ2-7	CATSRGSSYEQYF	TGTGCCACCAGCAGAGGTAGCTCCTACGAGCAGTACTTC
TRBD1	.	TRBV14	TRBJ2-6	CASRQGATGANVLTF	TGTGCCAGCAGGCAGGGGGCTACTGGGGCCAACGTCCTGACTTTC
.	.	TRBV10-3	TRBJ2-7	CAISPRDQRVEQYF	TGTGCCATCAGTCCCCGGGACCAGCGGGTCGAGCAGTACTTC
.	many	TRBV5-6	TRBJ2-5	CASSFVETQYF	TGTGCCAGCAGTTTTGTGGAGACCCAGTACTTC
.	.	TRBV29-1	TRBJ2-7	CSVHGTGDEQYF	TGCAGCGTTCACGGGACCGGGGACGAGCAGTACTTC
.	.	TRBV7-8	TRBJ2-3	CASSGYMTDTQYF	TGTGCCAGCAGCGGTTACATGACAGATACGCAGTATTTT
.	few	TRBV5-1	TRBJ1-2	CASSPQARHGALYGYTF	TGCGCCAGCAGCCCGCAGGCGAGACACGGAGCCCTCTATGGCTACACCTTC
TRBD1	.	TRBV20-1	TRBJ1-5	CSARDPLGQGSNQPQHF	TGCAGTGCTAGAGATCCCCTCGGACAGGGTAGCAATCAGCCCCAGCATTTT
.	.	TRBV5-1	TRBJ1-6	CASSLRQTNSYNSPLHF	TGCGCCAGCAGCTTGAGGCAGACTAACTCCTATAATTCACCCCTCCACTTT
.	.	TRBV5-1	TRBJ1-4	CASSPGPTNEKLFF	TGCGCCAGCAGCCCGGGACCGACAAATGAAAAACTGTTTTTT
.	.	TRBV7-2	TRBJ1-3	CAEGRTRDTIYF	TGTGCCGAGGGAAGAACAAGGGACACCATATATTTT
.	.	TRBV12-3/TRBV12-4	TRBJ2-6	CASSDAGLSSGANVLTF	TGTGCCAGCAGTGACGCTGGGTTAAGCTCTGGGGCCAACGTCCTGACTTTC
.	.	TRBV7-2	TRBJ2-1	CASSRRDFGGEQFF	TGTGCCAGCAGCCGCCGGGACTTCGGCGGTGAGCAGTTCTTC
.	few	TRBV4-3	TRBJ2-7	CASSQDVSGTPYEQYF	TGCGCCAGCAGCCAAGATGTTTCGGGGACCCCCTACGAGCAGTACTTC
.	few	TRBV21-1	TRBJ2-3	CASSKIGTSGTDTQYF	TGTGCCAGCAGCAAAATAGGGACTAGCGGCACAGATACGCAGTATTTT
TRBD1	few	TRBV6-5	TRBJ2-7	CASSYTGTGGIYEQYF	TGTGCCAGCAGTTATACTGGGACAGGGGGAATATACGAGCAGTACTTC
TRBD1	many	TRBV5-1	TRBJ2-5	CASSLDRVQETQYF	TGTGCCAGCAGTTTGGACAGGGTTCAAGAGACCCAGTACTTC
.	.	TRBV20-1	TRBJ1-2	CSATRRENYGYTF	TGCAGTGCCACCAGACGGGAAAACTATGGCTACACCTTC
.	few	TRBV27	TRBJ2-3	CASSVGFGTGRYF	.
.	.	TRBV15	TRBJ2-5	CATSRDRGLETQYF	TGTGCCACCAGCAGAGATAGGGGGTTAGAGACCCAGTACTTC
.	.	TRBV10-3	TRBJ2-6	CAISGVASGANVLTF	TGTGCCATCAGTGGGGTAGCCTCTGGGGCCAACGTCCTGACTTTC
TRBD2	once	TRBV5-1	TRBJ2-2	CASSLFSGRNTGELFF	TGCGCCAGCAGCTTGTTTAGCGGGAGGAACACCGGGGAGCTGTTTTTT
.	.	TRBV20-1	TRBJ2-7	CSARISGEGLYEQYF	TGCAGTGCTAGAATCTCAGGGGAGGGCTTGTACGAGCAGTACTTC
TRBD2	many	TRBV20-1	TRBJ2-1	CSAIGTSGRSSSYNEQFF	TGCAGTGCTATTGGGACTAGCGGGAGGTCGAGCTCCTACAATGAGCAGTTCTTC
TRBD2	.	TRBV6-1	TRBJ2-1	CASIGTSGGFGRQFF	TGTGCCAGCATCGGGACTAGCGGGGGGTTTGGTCGGCAGTTCTTC
.	few	TRBV29-1	TRBJ1-1	CSSRASWEEAFF	TGCAGCTCTCGGGCATCGTGGGAGGAAGCTTTCTTT
TRBD2	.	TRBV2	TRBJ2-4	CASSEFSSGAPPAKNIQYF	TGTGCCAGCAGTGAATTTTCTAGCGGGGCCCCGCCTGCCAAAAACATTCAGTACTTC